Sequencing of this T cell receptor (beta chain) was carried out in a study of cytomegalovirus exposure and HLA in healthy donors. In the study overall: There were 85 million or so unique TCRs (from HLA-typed donors) in an early data release.

With respect to this clone: Its specificity is not known.

PCR amplification relied on 60 Vbeta primers (plus 13 Jbeta primers). Profiled with immunoSEQ multiplex PCR; TCRdb holds only in-frame clones, not every one. The sample yields 100,000 to 150,000 clones, 80% seen once. Study conclusions and caveats: A further, later analysis showed that HLA-associated TCR beta chains (compared with equally common others) were more clonally expanded. TCR beta V- and J-gene trimming, according to a later analysis, was linked to a missense DCLRE1C variant. The presence/absence work took it that sequencing depth was about the same across donors.

This CDR3 is built from 17 residues. Trimming removed 1 base from V and 0 bases from J, with 15 bases in between. Germline assignment: CDR1 SGHDT and CDR2 YYEEEE. The chain is built from TRBV5-6 and TRBJ2-3, with a possible D match to TRBD2 (6 bases). The TCR comes from a man in his fifties in good health and CMV-seronegative. The source material was PBMCs. The CDR3 DNA reads TGTGCCAGCAGCTTGCAGCTCGGACTACTTAGCACAGATACGCAGTATTTT. This translates into CASSLQLGLLSTDTQYF.